A single sample is the source of the 28 T cell receptor beta chains below, sequenced in a study of long-term antiretroviral therapy in people with HIV (dated by TCRdb to between 2020 and 2023). Sequencing of the TRB variable region was done with the immunoSEQ hsTCRB v3.0 assay at survey level resolution. Imported from immuneACCESS, the table was reduced by TCRdb to in-frame sequences with V and J called. These copies leave out some clones; in studies compared against another copy, an unresolved V gene accounts for under half, and the cause of the remainder is not known. In all, the sample holds tens of thousands of clones, and less than 85% of those were seen once. In total, the top ten clones hold roughly a sixth of the sample. Sequencing used unsorted PBMCs, obtained 0.5 years before starting antiretroviral therapy. Receptor source: a man aged 35 to 55 with HIV.

DNA of the CDR3: TGCGCCAGCAGCCCGTTAAAGGTCCTCACTGAAGCTTTCTTT. Translating it yields CASSPLKVLTEAFF. The chain recombines TRBV5-1 with TRBJ1-1; unclear D gene. This CDR3 has 14 residues. Trimming pared 4 bases from V and 4 bases from J, leaving 14 bases between. The germline V gene has CDR1 SGHRS and CDR2 YFSETQ.

The CDR3: CASSSLGGAGNQPQHF. DNA for the CDR3: TGTGCCAGCAGCTCCTTAGGGGGGGCCGGCAATCAGCCCCAGCATTTT. The chain combines TRBV2 with TRBJ1-5; D is perhaps TRBD1 (6 bases). This CDR3 contains 16 residues. The V and J ends lost 6 bases and 2 bases respectively, with 17 bases between them. Germline lookup yields CDR1 SNHLY and CDR2 FYNNEI.

The V call is TRBV28, the J call TRBJ1-6, with TRBD1 matching over 9 bases. Germline loops: CDR1 MDHEN, CDR2 SYDVKM. There are 16 residues in the CDR3. V dropped 3 bases and J dropped 4; count of bases not matched to a gene: 4. CDR3 region: CASSLSGTGYNSPLHF. The CDR3, as DNA: TGTGCCAGCAGTTTGTCCGGGACAGGGTATAATTCACCCCTCCACTTT.

J is TRBJ1-2 and V is TRBV5-6; D might be TRBD1 (6 bases). The germline V gene has CDR1 SGHDT and CDR2 YYEEEE. Trimming shortened V by 0 bases and J by 6 bases, and 15 bases separated the two germline ends. This CDR3 spans 15 amino acids. CDR3 region: CASSLGVRGANGYTF. In DNA, the CDR3 is TGTGCCAGCAGCTTGGGGGTTCGGGGGGCGAATGGCTACACCTTC. Supplemented by reference TRBV5-6 and TRBJ1-2, the full variable domain reads DAGVTQSPTHLIKTRGQQVTLRCSPKSGHDTVSWYQQALGQGPQFIFQYYEEEERQRGNFPDRFSGHQFPNYSSELNVNALLLGDSALYLCASSLGVRGANGYTFGSGTRLTVV.

This rearrangement joins TRBV7-8 to TRBJ2-6; 9 bases fit TRBD1. The V segment lost 1 base and the J segment 3 bases; nucleotides outside the gene matches: 4. CDR1 is SGHVS and CDR2 is FQNEAQ in the germline V gene. The CDR3 totals 17 residues. CDR3 coding DNA: TGTGCCAGCAGCTTAGGAAGACAGGGGGGTGGGGCCAACGTCCTGACTTTC. Its translation is CASSLGRQGGGANVLTF.

The chain carries TRBV30 and TRBJ1-4; D remains ambiguous. Trimming left V 2 bases short and J 4 bases short, with 5 bases between. Germline CDR1 is GTSNPN and CDR2 is SVGIG (reference sequence). This CDR3 spans 12 amino acids. In nucleotides, the CDR3 is TGTGCCTGGAGTCTAAGTAATGAAAAACTGTTTTTT. Translation: CAWSLSNEKLFF.

The V call is TRBV14, the J call TRBJ2-7; the D gene is possibly TRBD2 (5 bases). V was clipped by 0 bases and J by 3 bases, with 9 bases between them. Germline CDR1 reads SGHDN; CDR2 reads FVKESK. The CDR3 runs to 14 residues. The CDR3 reads CASSQELGLYEQYF. The CDR3 bases are TGTGCCAGCAGCCAAGAACTCGGACTCTACGAGCAGTACTTC.

This clone was detected only once. V gene TRBV2 combines with J gene TRBJ2-3; TRBD2 matches at 11 bases. CDR3 length equals 16 residues. V was clipped by 4 bases and J by 2 bases; unmatched bases: 5. The germline V gene has CDR1 SNHLY and CDR2 FYNNEI. CDR3 in amino acids: CASSALAGGFTDTQYF. The CDR3 nucleotides are TGTGCCAGCAGTGCCCTAGCGGGGGGTTTCACAGATACGCAGTATTTT.

V and J are TRBV5-1 and TRBJ2-3; no firm D call. The CDR3 is made up of 13 amino acids. In germline, CDR1 is SGHRS, CDR2 YFSETQ. Between the trimmed V and J ends, which lost 5 bases and 2 bases, there was a span of 9 bases. The CDR3 DNA follows: TGCGCCAGCAGTTCCGAACCCACAGATACGCAGTATTTT. Translated: CASSSEPTDTQYF.

The chain uses TRBV6-5 and TRBJ1-3; D uncertain. Germline-derived CDR1 and CDR2 are MNHEY and SVGAGI. Deletions cut 8 bases from V and 2 bases from J, with 7 bases between. This CDR3 has 12 residues. The CDR3 protein is CASQETGNTIYF. As DNA, the CDR3 is TGTGCCAGCCAGGAGACTGGAAACACCATATATTTT.

The chain recombines TRBV6-5 with TRBJ1-1; D is uncertain. With 0 bases removed from V and 5 bases from J, the gap between germline ends came to 7 bases. The CDR3 loop spans 13 amino acids. Per the germline V gene, CDR1 is MNHEY and CDR2 is SVGAGI. CDR3 protein: CASSYSTRTEAFF. CDR3 sequence (DNA): TGTGCCAGCAGTTACTCGACAAGGACTGAAGCTTTCTTT.

The rearrangement joins TRBV28 to TRBJ2-7; D unclear. Germline CDR1 reads MDHEN; CDR2 reads SYDVKM. CDR3 length equals 15 residues. V lost 5 bases, J lost 4 bases, and 18 bases lay in between. The CDR3 DNA follows: TGTGCCAGCAGTCAAGGACCGAGCCCGCCTTACGAGCAGTACTTC. Encoded protein: CASSQGPSPPYEQYF.

This clone was detected once. The rearrangement joins TRBV11-3 to TRBJ2-1; D call uncertain. V lost 0 bases and J 6 bases, leaving 6 bases between the germline ends. Germline lookup yields CDR1 SGHNT and CDR2 YENEEA. The CDR3 length is 13 residues. The CDR3 DNA reads as TGTGCCAGCAGCTTAGAGGCGGCCAATGAGCAGTTCTTC. Translating gives CASSLEAANEQFF.

This clone turned up a few times. This chain joins TRBV19 and TRBJ1-2, with a tentative D call TRBD1 (5 bases). V lost 6 bases and J 5 bases, leaving 19 bases between the germline ends. This CDR3 contains 15 residues. Per germline, CDR1 LNHDA and CDR2 SQIVND (reference sequence). The CDR3 coding sequence is TGTGCCAGTAGCCAAGGGGTCGCGGGGATATATGGCTACACCTTC. It translates to CASSQGVAGIYGYTF.

This CDR3 reads CASSLDGTGGDEQYF. The DNA of the CDR3 is TGTGCCAGCAGCTTAGATGGGACAGGGGGCGACGAGCAGTACTTC. This rearrangement joins TRBV11-2 to TRBJ2-7, with 12 bases aligning to TRBD1. The CDR3 consists of 15 residues. V gave up 0 bases and J gave up 5 bases; unmatched junction bases: 2. The germline gives CDR1 SGHAT, CDR2 FQNNGV.

This clone was counted a single time. The chain joins TRBV4-1 to TRBJ1-3, with 11 nucleotides matching TRBD1. With V trimmed by 0 bases and J by 2 bases, 3 bases remained unmatched. CDR1 and CDR2 (germline): MGHRA, YSYEKL. The CDR3 sequence is 17 residues long. Here the CDR3 reads CASSQEMGQGAGNTIYF. In nucleotides, the CDR3 is TGCGCCAGCAGCCAAGAAATGGGACAGGGGGCTGGAAACACCATATATTTT.

V usage is TRBV27 and J usage is TRBJ2-1, with no clear D. CDR3 size: 14 residues. Germline-derived CDR1 and CDR2 are MNHEY and SMNVEV (reference sequence). V shed 0 bases and J shed 3 bases, with 6 bases lying between them. CDR3 DNA sequence: TGTGCCAGCAGTTTATCGCCCATCTACAATGAGCAGTTCTTC. Translating gives CASSLSPIYNEQFF.

The J gene is TRBJ2-7, the V gene TRBV27; perhaps D is TRBD1 or TRBD2 (5 bases each). The ends were cut back, 10 bases at V and 5 bases at J, with 21 bases in the middle. Germline values: CDR1 MNHEY, CDR2 SMNVEV (reference sequence). The CDR3 is made up of 14 amino acids. The CDR3 DNA reads as TGTGCCAAGCCTGATGGGACCCGAGGCCACGAGCAGTACTTC. As protein: CAKPDGTRGHEQYF.

V and J are TRBV4-3 and TRBJ1-1; 7 nucleotides match TRBD1. V trimming: 3 bases; J trimming: 7 bases; junction bases outside the gene matches: 8. Germline-derived CDR1 and CDR2 are LGHNA and YSLEER. The CDR3 runs 14 residues. CDR3 region: CASSQRQGGHEAFF. The DNA of the CDR3 is TGCGCCAGCAGCCAGAGACAGGGAGGTCATGAAGCTTTCTTT.

This clone was detected only once. The V and J genes are TRBV13 and TRBJ1-6; maybe TRBD1 (6 bases). This CDR3 has 15 residues. Germline V gives CDR1 PRHDT, CDR2 FYEKMQ (reference sequence). The V end was cut by 6 bases, the J end by 2 bases, with 11 bases between. CDR3: CASRLKGAYNSPLHF. The CDR3 nucleotides read TGTGCCAGCAGACTAAAGGGGGCCTATAATTCACCCCTCCACTTT.

The J gene is TRBJ2-3, the V gene TRBV4-3; 12 nucleotides agree with TRBD2. V was pared by 3 bases and J by 6 bases, with 4 bases of the junction left unmatched. There are 15 residues in the CDR3. Germline-derived CDR1 and CDR2 are LGHNA and YSLEER. The CDR3 loop is CASSQRLAGDDTQYF. Here the CDR3 DNA reads TGCGCCAGCAGCCAGAGACTAGCGGGGGACGATACGCAGTATTTT.

This chain links TRBV10-3 with TRBJ2-6; D may be TRBD1 (6 bases). The CDR3 sequence is 15 residues long. Per germline, CDR1 ENHRY and CDR2 SYGVKD. V was cut by 6 bases and J by 0 bases, with 9 bases left in between. The CDR3 bases are TGTGCCATCAGGGACAGTTACTCTGGGGCCAACGTCCTGACTTTC. As protein: CAIRDSYSGANVLTF.

The chain carries TRBV6-6 and TRBJ1-1, with D hard to call. The CDR3 runs 13 residues. The V gene lost 6 bases and the J gene lost 4 bases, with 12 bases spanning the gap. Germline assignment: CDR1 MNHNY and CDR2 SVGAGI (reference sequence). The CDR3 protein is CASSPGGFTEAFF. The CDR3 DNA follows: TGTGCCAGCAGCCCCGGAGGGTTCACTGAAGCTTTCTTT.

The CDR3 nucleotides read TGTGCCAGCAGTGAAGAGCGGGAAACCAATGAGCAGTTCTTC. It encodes CASSEERETNEQFF. The gene calls are TRBV25-1 and TRBJ2-1, with TRBD2 matching 7 bases. Germline V gene sequence: CDR1 MGHDK, CDR2 SYGVNS. The CDR3 contains 14 residues. J was trimmed by 6 bases and V by 2 bases; bases with no gene match: 4.

This chain links TRBV7-8 with TRBJ1-4; D is unresolved. The V gene lost 5 bases and the J gene lost 0 bases, with 7 bases spanning the gap. CDR3 length: 14 residues. Germline-derived CDR1 and CDR2 are SGHVS and FQNEAQ. The DNA of the CDR3 is TGTGCCAGCAGCGAGAGGGCAACTAATGAAAAACTGTTTTTT. It specifies CASSERATNEKLFF.

V and J are TRBV27 and TRBJ2-2, with 10 bases matching TRBD1. Germline loops: CDR1 MNHEY, CDR2 SMNVEV (reference sequence). V lost 2 bases and J lost 6; bases outside the gene matches: 9. This CDR3 is built from 17 residues. In DNA form, the CDR3 reads TGTGCCAGCAGTTTAGAGGGGGGACAGGGGATGTCCGGGGAGCTGTTTTTT. Amino acid sequence: CASSLEGGQGMSGELFF.

The chain links TRBV19 to TRBJ2-7; 12 nucleotides align to TRBD1. The CDR3 is 15 amino acids. Trimming at V came to 7 bases and at J to 0 bases, leaving 4 bases not matched to a gene. Per the germline V gene, CDR1 is LNHDA and CDR2 is SQIVND (reference sequence). CDR3 in DNA: TGTGCCAGTACCTCGGGACAGGGGGCCTCCTACGAGCAGTACTTC. Its translation: CASTSGQGASYEQYF.

This chain connects TRBV9 to TRBJ1-3; no reliable D call. The CDR3 consists of 14 residues. Trimming stripped 3 bases from V and 3 bases from J, with 10 bases between. CDR1 is SGDLS and CDR2 is YYNGEE in the germline V gene. The CDR3 nucleotides read TGTGCCAGCAGCGCCCAGACGGATGGAAACACCATATATTTT. The encoded protein is CASSAQTDGNTIYF.